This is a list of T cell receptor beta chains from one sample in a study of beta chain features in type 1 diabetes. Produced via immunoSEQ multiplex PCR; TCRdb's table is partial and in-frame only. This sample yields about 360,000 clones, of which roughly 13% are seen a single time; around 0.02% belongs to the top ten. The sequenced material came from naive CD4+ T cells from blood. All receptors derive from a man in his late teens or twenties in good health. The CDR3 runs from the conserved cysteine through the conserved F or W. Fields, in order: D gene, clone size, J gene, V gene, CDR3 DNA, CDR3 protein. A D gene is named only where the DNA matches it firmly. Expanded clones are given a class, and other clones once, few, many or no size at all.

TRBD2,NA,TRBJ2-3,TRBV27,TGTGCCAGCAGTCTGCTAGCGGGAAGCACAGATACGCAGTATTTT,CASSLLAGSTDTQYF
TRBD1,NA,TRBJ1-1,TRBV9,TGTGCCAGCAGCTCCGTGGACAGGTTGATTCCGGACACTGAAGCTTTCTTT,CASSSVDRLIPDTEAFF
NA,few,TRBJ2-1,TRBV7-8,TGTGCCAGCAGCTTACGCAGGCCGACGATCTCCTACAATGAGCAGTTCTTC,CASSLRRPTISYNEQFF
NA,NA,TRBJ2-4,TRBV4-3,TGCGCCAGCAGCCAAGGACAGTCAGCCAAAAACATTCAGTACTTC,CASSQGQSAKNIQYF
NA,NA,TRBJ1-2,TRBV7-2,TGTGCCAGCAGTGTGGAGGTTGACCGCGACTACACCTTC,CASSVEVDRDYTF
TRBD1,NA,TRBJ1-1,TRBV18,TGTGCCAGCGCCTCAGGGGGCATGAACACTGAAGCTTTCTTT,CASASGGMNTEAFF
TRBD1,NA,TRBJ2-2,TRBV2,TGTGCCAGCAGTCCCCCGGGACAGGGGTCCGGGGAGCTGTTTTTT,CASSPPGQGSGELFF
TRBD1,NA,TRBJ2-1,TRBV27,TGTGCCAGCAGTGGGGACAGGAGCTCCTACAATGAGCAGTTCTTC,CASSGDRSSYNEQFF
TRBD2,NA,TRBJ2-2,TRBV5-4,TGTGCCAGCAGCTTGGCGTTAGCGGGGACCGGGGAGCTGTTTTTT,CASSLALAGTGELFF
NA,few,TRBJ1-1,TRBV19,TGTGCCAGTAGTATTCAGGGGACGAACACTGAAGCTTTCTTT,CASSIQGTNTEAFF
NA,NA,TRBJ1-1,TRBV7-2,TGTGCCAGCAGCCCCAGACAGTTAAACACTGAAGCTTTCTTT,CASSPRQLNTEAFF
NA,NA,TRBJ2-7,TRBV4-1,TGCGCCAGCAGCCGAGGACTTAGCCCAACCTACGAGCAGTACTTC,CASSRGLSPTYEQYF
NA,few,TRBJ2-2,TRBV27,TGTGCCAGCAGTCCGTACCCATCAACAGGCACCGGGGAGCTGTTTTTT,CASSPYPSTGTGELFF
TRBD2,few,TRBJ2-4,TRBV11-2,TGTGCCAGCGGGACTAGCGGTTACAGGGACATTCAGTACTTC,CASGTSGYRDIQYF
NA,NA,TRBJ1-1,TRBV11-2,TGTGCCAGCAGCGCAGCGGCGGGGGGGAATGCTTTCTTT,CASSAAAGGNAFF
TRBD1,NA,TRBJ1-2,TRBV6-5,TGTGCCAGCACCCGGACAGGTTCACCGAGGGGCTACACCTTC,CASTRTGSPRGYTF
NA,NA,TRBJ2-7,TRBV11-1,TGTGCCAGCAGCTTGAGGGGGAACCAGGGGGAGCAGTACTTC,CASSLRGNQGEQYF
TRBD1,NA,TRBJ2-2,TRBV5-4,TGTGCCAGCAGCTCACCGGGACAGGGGCCCACCGGGGAGCTGTTTTTT,CASSSPGQGPTGELFF
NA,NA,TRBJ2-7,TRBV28,TGTGCCAGCAGCCCCGGGACTCTCTACGAGCAGTACTTC,CASSPGTLYEQYF
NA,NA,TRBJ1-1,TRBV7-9,TGTGCCAGCAGCAGATCCGAAGACAGGAACACTGAAGCTTTCTTT,CASSRSEDRNTEAFF
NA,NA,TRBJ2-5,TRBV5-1,TGCGCCAGCAGTTATGCGGGGGCGCAAGAGACCCAGTACTTC,CASSYAGAQETQYF
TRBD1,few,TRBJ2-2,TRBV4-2,TGTGCCAGCAGCCGAACAGGGGAACGCGCCGGGGAGCTGTTTTTT,CASSRTGERAGELFF
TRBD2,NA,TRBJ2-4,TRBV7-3,TGTGCCAGCAGCCCTAGCGGGAGGACGGGAAACATTCAGTACTTC,CASSPSGRTGNIQYF
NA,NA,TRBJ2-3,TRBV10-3,TGTGCCATCAGGCGGGGAGGTTTGGCAGATACGCAGTATTTT,CAIRRGGLADTQYF
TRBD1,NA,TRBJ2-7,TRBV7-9,TGTGCCAGCAGCCCGGTGGACAGGGTCCCTAACTACGAGCAGTACTTC,CASSPVDRVPNYEQYF
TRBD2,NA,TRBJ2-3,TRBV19,TGTGCCAGTAGTATCGGCGCGGGGGAGGGAGATACGCAGTATTTT,CASSIGAGEGDTQYF
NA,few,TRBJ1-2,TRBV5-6,TGTGCCAGCAGCCCCTTGCCAGGGAGGGGCTATGGCTACACCTTC,CASSPLPGRGYGYTF
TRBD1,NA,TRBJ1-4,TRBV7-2,TGTGCCAGCAGCTTTGATGGAGGGGGCTCTGAAAAACTGTTTTTT,CASSFDGGGSEKLFF
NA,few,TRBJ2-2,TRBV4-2,TGTGCCAGCAGCCTTGGAGGGGGGGGGCGCGAATCCGGGGAGCTGTTTTTT,CASSLGGGGRESGELFF
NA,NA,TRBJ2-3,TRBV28,TGTGCCAGCAGTTTTCGGGGGAGCACAGATACGCAGTATTTT,CASSFRGSTDTQYF
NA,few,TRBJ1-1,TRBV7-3,TGTGCCAGCAGCCTAGGTGGGTTGGGCACTGAAGCTTTCTTT,CASSLGGLGTEAFF
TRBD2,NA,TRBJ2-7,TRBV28,TGTGCCAGCAGTGGAAGCGGGAGGTACGAGCAGTACTTC,CASSGSGRYEQYF
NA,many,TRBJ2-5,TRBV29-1,TGCAGCGTTGATAGGCGGGGAGAGACCCAGTACTTC,CSVDRRGETQYF
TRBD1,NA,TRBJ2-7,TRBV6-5,TGTGCCATCAGCGGACAGGCCTCCTACGAGCAGTACTTC,CAISGQASYEQYF
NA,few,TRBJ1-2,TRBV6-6,TGTGCCAGCACATCCGGAGGGGGCTACACCTTC,CASTSGGGYTF
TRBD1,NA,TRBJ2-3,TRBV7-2,TGTGCCAGCAGCTTAGTGTGGGGCGGACAGGGAAGCACAGATACGCAGTATTTT,CASSLVWGGQGSTDTQYF
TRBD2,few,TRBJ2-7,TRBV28,TGTGCCAGCAGTTTACTAGCGGGGGACCCGTACTTC,CASSLLAGDPYF
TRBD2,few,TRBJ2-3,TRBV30,TGTGCCTGGGGGACGGCGGGAGTCCAAACAGATACGCAGTATTTT,CAWGTAGVQTDTQYF
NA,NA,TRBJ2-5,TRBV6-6,TGTGCCAGCAGTCTCAGGGGAGAGACCCAGTACTTC,CASSLRGETQYF
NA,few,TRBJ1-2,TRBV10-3,TGTGCCATCCGGACTGGGGACTATGGCTACACCTTC,CAIRTGDYGYTF
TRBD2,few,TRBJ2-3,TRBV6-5,TGTGCCAGCAGTCAAGCGGGGGGGCGGGGCACGCAGTATTTT,CASSQAGGRGTQYF
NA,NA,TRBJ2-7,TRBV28,TGTGCCAGCAGGATACATTACGAGCAGTACTTC,CASRIHYEQYF
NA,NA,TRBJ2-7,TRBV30,TGTGCCTGGGCAGGGGTTTCCTACGAGCAGTACTTC,CAWAGVSYEQYF
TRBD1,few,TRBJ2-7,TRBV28,TGTGCCAGCAGTGTTCCGGGACAGCCCTACGAGCAGTACTTC,CASSVPGQPYEQYF